A selection of T cell receptor beta chains follows, all from one sample in a study of blood T cell repertoires in COVID-19. Sequenced by immunoSEQ multiplex PCR; TCRdb stores in-frame clones only, minus some. Among about 270,000 clones listed, roughly nine tenths were seen once. The source material was peripheral blood. The receptors come from a man aged 40-49 years with active or convalescent COVID-19. Both conserved end residues are part of each CDR3. D genes are given only for firm matches. Clone size is shown for a subset of rows, as once, few, many or a class of expanded clone.

size	V	J	length	D	DNA	CDR3
once	TRBV9	TRBJ2-1	15	TRBD1	TGTGCCAGCAGCCTAGACAGGGCTACCTACAATGAGCAGTTCTTC	CASSLDRATYNEQFF
-	TRBV5-6	TRBJ1-4	15	-	TGTGCCAGCAAGCCCTGGGGGCTTGTTAATGAAAAACTGTTTTTT	CASKPWGLVNEKLFF
-	TRBV24-1	TRBJ1-6	15	-	TGTGCCATCCAAAAGTCCTTTCCGGAGAGATCACCCCTCCACTTT	CAIQKSFPERSPLHF
-	TRBV6-5	TRBJ1-3	14	-	TGTGCCAGCAGCCCCCAGGGGATTGGAAACACCATATATTTT	CASSPQGIGNTIYF
-	TRBV5-4	TRBJ2-2	16	TRBD1	TGTGCCAGCAGCTTACCCGGGACAGTGGGCACCGGGGAGCTGTTTTTT	CASSLPGTVGTGELFF
-	TRBV7-9	TRBJ2-5	14	-	TGTGCCAGCAGCTATACCGGGACAACCGAGACCCAGTACTTC	CASSYTGTTETQYF
-	TRBV19	TRBJ1-2	13	-	TGTGCCAGTAGTATACAGGGGATCGGTGGCTACACCTTC	CASSIQGIGGYTF
-	TRBV28	TRBJ1-1	15	TRBD1	TGTGCCAGCACCCGACCGGGACAGGGGGCGACTGAAGCTTTCTTT	CASTRPGQGATEAFF
-	TRBV27	TRBJ1-5	13	-	TGTGCCAGCAGTCACACCAGCAATCAGCCCCAGCATTTT	CASSHTSNQPQHF
-	TRBV6-1	TRBJ2-7	16	-	TGTGCCAGCAGTGAAAGTTTCGGGGAGAGCTCCTACGAGCAGTACTTC	CASSESFGESSYEQYF
once	TRBV29-1	TRBJ1-4	15	-	TGCAGCGTTCTGTTAGCCGGGGCGGGAGGGGAAAAACTGTTTTTT	CSVLLAGAGGEKLFF
-	TRBV6-1	TRBJ1-5	16	TRBD1	TGTGCCAGCAGTGAAGGGACAGGGTGGAGCAATCAGCCCCAGCATTTT	CASSEGTGWSNQPQHF
-	TRBV7-2	TRBJ1-1	13	-	TGTGCCAGCAGCCCAACGAGCCAGGGGAGAGCTTTCTTT	CASSPTSQGRAFF
-	TRBV10-3	TRBJ1-1	16	-	TGTGCCGTTAGGTCGATTGGGGGGGTCCTGAACACTGAAGCTTTCTTT	CAVRSIGGVLNTEAFF
-	TRBV2	TRBJ2-5	14	TRBD1	TGTGCCAGCAGTACGCAGGGGGCCGGAGAGACCCAGTACTTC	CASSTQGAGETQYF
few	TRBV19	TRBJ2-5	15	TRBD2	TGTGCCAGTTGTCCTAGCGGGGGGGCTGGAGAGACCCAGTACTTC	CASCPSGGAGETQYF
-	TRBV4-1	TRBJ2-2	18	TRBD2	TGCGCCAGCAGCCAAGATCTGCCGGGACTAGTGATCACCGGGGAGCTGTTTTTT	CASSQDLPGLVITGELFF
-	TRBV6-4	TRBJ2-1	17	-	TGTGCCAGCAGTGACCCCTGGGGGTTAGCGGAATGCGGGGAGCAGTTCTTC	CASSDPWGLAECGEQFF
-	TRBV2	TRBJ1-1	14	-	TGTGCCAGCATAAGACAGTCTTACGGCACTGAAGCTTTCTTT	CASIRQSYGTEAFF